A single sample is the source of the 9 T cell receptor beta chains below, sequenced in a study of CD8 T cells in ankylosing spondylitis. TCRdb reprocessed the 5' RACE reads via MiXCR and lists one record per CDR3 protein. The sample has approximately 350,000 distinct CDR3 sequences, over 12% seen once; the top ten hold less than 1.1%. Sequencing was performed on blood, either unsorted or a sorted T cell fraction (not recorded which). These receptors came from a male donor with ankylosing spondylitis or in good health (not recorded which).

This clonotype has a handful of counts. The chain is built from TRBV4-2 and TRBJ2-7; no clear D. The CDR3 has 15 amino acids. Trimming took off 0 bases at V and 7 bases at J, with 16 bases between the two ends. The germline V gene has CDR1 LGHNA and CDR2 YNFKEQ. CDR3 sequence: CASSQDRQVLREQYF. The CDR3 nucleotides are TGTGCCAGCAGCCAAGATCGTCAGGTCCTGAGGGAGCAGTACTTC.

This clonotype came up a few times. The chain is built from TRBV20-1 and TRBJ1-2; D unresolved. The length of the CDR3 is 15 residues. Trimming shortened V by 0 bases and J by 8 bases, and 19 bases separated the two germline ends. Germline V lookup: CDR1 DFQATT, CDR2 SNEGSKA (reference sequence). The CDR3 DNA reads TGCAGTGCTAGAGATGGGAGGGATCTAGCTTACGGCTACACCTTC. This gives the protein CSARDGRDLAYGYTF.

The rearrangement links TRBV24-1 to TRBJ1-5; 9 bases map to TRBD1. V was clipped by 4 bases and J by 5 bases; unmatched bases: 8. The CDR3 spans 16 residues. CDR1 KGHDR and CDR2 SFDVKD come from the germline V gene. This chain's CDR3 is CATSDPDRGDDQPQHF. Here the CDR3 DNA reads TGTGCCACCAGTGACCCCGACAGGGGGGACGATCAGCCCCAGCATTTT.

V usage is TRBV11-2 and J usage is TRBJ2-3, with a possible D match to TRBD2 (5 bases). Germline CDR1 reads SGHAT; CDR2 reads FQNNGV. The germline V and J ends were trimmed by 7 bases and 2 bases, with 13 bases remaining between them. This CDR3 is 14 amino acids long. Here the CDR3 reads CASKSGIHTDTQYF. The CDR3, as DNA: TGTGCCAGCAAATCGGGAATCCACACAGATACGCAGTATTTT. Looking up the rest from reference TRBV11-2 and TRBJ2-3 gives the full variable domain: EAGVAQSPRYKIIEKRQSVAFWCNPISGHATLYWYQQILGQGPKLLIQFQNNGVVDDSQLPKDRFSAERLKGVDSTLKIQPAKLEDSAVYLCASKSGIHTDTQYFGPGTRLTVL.

In its sample, this clonotype was seen many times. The chain uses TRBV12-3 or TRBV12-4 and TRBJ2-3, with D perhaps matching TRBD2 (6 bases). Trimming stripped 6 bases from V and 4 bases from J, with 14 bases between. The CDR3 covers 14 residues. The CDR3 loop reads CASSSSGPPDTQYF. The CDR3 DNA follows: TGTGCCAGCAGCTCAAGCGGGCCCCCAGATACGCAGTATTTT.

This clonotype was recorded many times. The CDR3 protein is CASSLLAGVGDTQYF. CDR3 bases: TGCGCCAGCAGCTTACTAGCGGGAGTTGGAGATACGCAGTATTTT. V is TRBV5-1 and J is TRBJ2-3, with 11 bases matching TRBD2. The ends lost 2 bases at V and 5 bases at J; junction bases unmatched: 4. Germline loops: CDR1 SGHRS, CDR2 YFSETQ. This CDR3 spans 15 amino acids.

The V call is TRBV3-1, the J call TRBJ1-1; the D is unclear. The CDR3 totals 14 residues. CDR1 LGHDT and CDR2 YNNKEL come from the germline V gene (reference sequence). The V and J ends lost 2 bases and 1 base respectively, with 8 bases between them. CDR3 nucleotide sequence: TGTGCCAGCAGCCAAAGACGGACGAACACTGAAGCTTTCTTT. Translated, it gives CASSQRRTNTEAFF.

The gene calls are TRBV12-3 or TRBV12-4 and TRBJ2-5; D unclear. Trimming stripped 2 bases from V and 2 bases from J, with 15 bases between. The CDR3 has 16 amino acids. The CDR3 DNA follows: TGTGCCAGCAGTTTAAGTCCGCGACGTCCACAAGAGACCCAGTACTTC. This encodes CASSLSPRRPQETQYF.

There are many counts of this clonotype. The chain is built from TRBV11-2 and TRBJ2-5, with D unclear. The CDR3 has 14 residues. Trimming shortened V by 5 bases and J by 1 base, and 11 bases separated the two germline ends. Germline CDR1 SGHAT, CDR2 FQNNGV. This CDR3 reads CASSRGLGQETQYF. CDR3 sequence (DNA): TGTGCCAGCAGCCGAGGTTTAGGCCAAGAGACCCAGTACTTC.